Listed below are T cell receptor beta chains from one sample, sequenced in a study of blood T cell repertoires in COVID-19. Assay used: immunoSEQ multiplex PCR; TCRdb lists only in-frame clones, some missing. This table holds 150,000 to 200,000 clones, approximately 86% found once. Specimen: peripheral blood. The receptors originated from a man aged 50 or older with active or convalescent COVID-19. Each CDR3 is given with its conserved first and last residue. D genes are given only for firm matches. Size is stated for part of the rows, as once, few or many counts, or as a class when the clone is expanded.

clone size: few; V gene: TRBV19; J gene: TRBJ2-7; D gene: TRBD1; CDR3 DNA: TGTGCCAGTAGTGAAAAGACAGGGGGTCGCTACGAGCAGTACTTC; CDR3 protein: CASSEKTGGRYEQYF
clone size: .; V gene: TRBV30; J gene: TRBJ1-4; D gene: .; CDR3 DNA: TGTGCCTGGAGCCTGGTTGGCTGGGGGCAGGGTATAGAAAAACTGTTTTTT; CDR3 protein: CAWSLVGWGQGIEKLFF
clone size: .; V gene: TRBV30; J gene: TRBJ2-1; D gene: .; CDR3 DNA: TGTGCCTGGAGCCGTACGTCAGGTGAGCAGTTCTTC; CDR3 protein: CAWSRTSGEQFF
clone size: .; V gene: TRBV30; J gene: TRBJ1-5; D gene: TRBD1; CDR3 DNA: TGTGCCTGGAGTGAAATAATAGGGGGCGGGCAGCCCCAGCATTTT; CDR3 protein: CAWSEIIGGGQPQHF
clone size: .; V gene: TRBV25-1; J gene: TRBJ2-2; D gene: .; CDR3 DNA: TGTGCCAGCAGTGAATTTGGGGGGGCGCGGGACACCGGGGAGCTGTTTTTT; CDR3 protein: CASSEFGGARDTGELFF
clone size: .; V gene: TRBV7-2; J gene: TRBJ1-4; D gene: .; CDR3 DNA: TGTGCCAGCAGCTTAAATGCAGGAGGAGGAAAACTGTTTTTT; CDR3 protein: CASSLNAGGGKLFF
clone size: .; V gene: TRBV25-1; J gene: TRBJ2-1; D gene: TRBD1; CDR3 DNA: TGTGCCAGCATTACGGGACAGGGCAATGAGCAGTTCTTC; CDR3 protein: CASITGQGNEQFF
clone size: .; V gene: TRBV12-3/TRBV12-4; J gene: TRBJ2-1; D gene: .; CDR3 DNA: TGTGCCAGCAGTAGAGGGAATGAGCAGTTCTTC; CDR3 protein: CASSRGNEQFF
clone size: .; V gene: TRBV5-5; J gene: TRBJ2-5; D gene: TRBD2; CDR3 DNA: TGTGCCAGCAGCTTGGAACTAGCGGGAGTCAGGCAAGAGACCCAGTACTTC; CDR3 protein: CASSLELAGVRQETQYF
clone size: .; V gene: TRBV19; J gene: TRBJ2-1; D gene: TRBD2; CDR3 DNA: TGTGCCAGTAGTATCAGCGGGAGTAATGAGCAGTTCTTC; CDR3 protein: CASSISGSNEQFF
clone size: once; V gene: TRBV6-5; J gene: TRBJ2-7; D gene: .; CDR3 DNA: TGTGCCAGCGCAGACACATACGAGCAGTACTTC; CDR3 protein: CASADTYEQYF
clone size: .; V gene: TRBV14; J gene: TRBJ2-2; D gene: TRBD1; CDR3 DNA: TGTGCCAGCAGCGTCTCGACAGGGGCCGGGGAGCTGTTTTTT; CDR3 protein: CASSVSTGAGELFF
clone size: .; V gene: TRBV19; J gene: TRBJ1-3; D gene: .; CDR3 DNA: TGTGCCAGTAGTATTGGGCGCCTCTCTGGAAACACCATATATTTT; CDR3 protein: CASSIGRLSGNTIYF
clone size: .; V gene: TRBV18; J gene: TRBJ2-3; D gene: TRBD2; CDR3 DNA: TGTGCCAGCTCACCTGGACTAGCGGGAGGATCCGATACGCAGTATTTT; CDR3 protein: CASSPGLAGGSDTQYF
clone size: .; V gene: TRBV2; J gene: TRBJ1-2; D gene: TRBD1; CDR3 DNA: TGTGCCAGCAGTATTGACAGGGAAGCCGGCTACACCTTC; CDR3 protein: CASSIDREAGYTF
clone size: .; V gene: TRBV5-6; J gene: TRBJ2-3; D gene: TRBD1; CDR3 DNA: TGTGCCAGCAGCTTTTTGCGGACAGGGCCTAGCACAGATACGCAGTATTTT; CDR3 protein: CASSFLRTGPSTDTQYF
clone size: .; V gene: TRBV6-6; J gene: TRBJ2-1; D gene: TRBD2; CDR3 DNA: TGTGCCAGCGAAATAGCGGGAGGGCCGATCAATGAGCAGTTCTTC; CDR3 protein: CASEIAGGPINEQFF
clone size: .; V gene: TRBV6-5; J gene: TRBJ2-2; D gene: .; CDR3 DNA: TGTGCCAGCCTCACAAAGAAAGACACCGGGGAGCTGTTTTTT; CDR3 protein: CASLTKKDTGELFF
clone size: .; V gene: TRBV19; J gene: TRBJ2-1; D gene: .; CDR3 DNA: TGTGCCAGTAGTAGGACAGAGAGCTCCTACAATGAGCAGTTCTTC; CDR3 protein: CASSRTESSYNEQFF
clone size: .; V gene: TRBV7-2; J gene: TRBJ2-7; D gene: TRBD2; CDR3 DNA: TGTGCCAGCAGCTTAGCGCTAGCGGTGTACTTC; CDR3 protein: CASSLALAVYF
clone size: .; V gene: TRBV6-1; J gene: TRBJ2-1; D gene: .; CDR3 DNA: TGTGCCAGCAGTGGTCAAAGACCGGGGGATTACAATGAGCAGTTCTTC; CDR3 protein: CASSGQRPGDYNEQFF
clone size: .; V gene: TRBV10-1; J gene: TRBJ2-7; D gene: .; CDR3 DNA: TGCGCCAGCAGTGGTGACGGGGTAAACGAGCAGTACTTC; CDR3 protein: CASSGDGVNEQYF
clone size: few; V gene: TRBV19; J gene: TRBJ2-7; D gene: .; CDR3 DNA: TGTGCCAGTATGAACGAAGGAGCCTACGAGCAGTACTTC; CDR3 protein: CASMNEGAYEQYF
clone size: .; V gene: TRBV15; J gene: TRBJ2-4; D gene: TRBD1; CDR3 DNA: TGTGCCACCAGCTCCCCGTACGGACAGGGGGTGACGTCGGCCAAAAACATTCAGTACTTC; CDR3 protein: CATSSPYGQGVTSAKNIQYF
clone size: .; V gene: TRBV19; J gene: TRBJ2-7; D gene: .; CDR3 DNA: TGTGCCAGTAGTAAGCAGGGCGGGGGCCTCTACGAGCAGTACTTC; CDR3 protein: CASSKQGGGLYEQYF
clone size: .; V gene: TRBV4-1; J gene: TRBJ1-5; D gene: TRBD1; CDR3 DNA: TGCGCCAGCAGCCCGGACAGGGTGGGAGTCAGCAATCAGCCCCAGCATTTT; CDR3 protein: CASSPDRVGVSNQPQHF
clone size: .; V gene: TRBV14; J gene: TRBJ2-5; D gene: .; CDR3 DNA: TGTGCCAGCAGCGAGGCCCCCCTAGGATTCACCCAGTACTTC; CDR3 protein: CASSEAPLGFTQYF
clone size: .; V gene: TRBV6-5; J gene: TRBJ2-7; D gene: .; CDR3 DNA: TGTGCCAGCAGCCAGCTAGCAGCCTACGAGCAGTACTTC; CDR3 protein: CASSQLAAYEQYF
clone size: .; V gene: TRBV9; J gene: TRBJ2-5; D gene: TRBD2; CDR3 DNA: TGTGCCAGCAGCGTTGGCCCGGGGGGGGAGACCCAGTACTTC; CDR3 protein: CASSVGPGGETQYF